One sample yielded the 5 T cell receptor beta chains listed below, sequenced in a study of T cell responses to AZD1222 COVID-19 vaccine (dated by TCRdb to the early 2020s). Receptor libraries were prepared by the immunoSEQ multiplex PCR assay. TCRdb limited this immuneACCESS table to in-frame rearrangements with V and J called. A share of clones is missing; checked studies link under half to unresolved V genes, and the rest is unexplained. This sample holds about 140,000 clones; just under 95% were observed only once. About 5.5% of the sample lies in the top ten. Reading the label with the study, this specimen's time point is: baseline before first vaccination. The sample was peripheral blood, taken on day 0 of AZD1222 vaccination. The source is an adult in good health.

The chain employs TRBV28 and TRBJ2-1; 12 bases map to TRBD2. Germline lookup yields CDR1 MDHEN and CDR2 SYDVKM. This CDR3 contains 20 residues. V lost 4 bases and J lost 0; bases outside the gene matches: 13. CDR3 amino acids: CASSSPLLAGGQNSYNEQFF. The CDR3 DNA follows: TGTGCCAGCAGTTCCCCACTACTAGCGGGGGGTCAGAACTCCTACAATGAGCAGTTCTTC.

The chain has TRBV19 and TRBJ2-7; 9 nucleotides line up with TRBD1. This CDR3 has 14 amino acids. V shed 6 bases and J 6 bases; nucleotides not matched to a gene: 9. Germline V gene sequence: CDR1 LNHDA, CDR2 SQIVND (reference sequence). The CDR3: CASSPGQGFSEQYF. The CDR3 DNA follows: TGTGCCAGTAGCCCTGGACAGGGGTTTTCCGAGCAGTACTTC.

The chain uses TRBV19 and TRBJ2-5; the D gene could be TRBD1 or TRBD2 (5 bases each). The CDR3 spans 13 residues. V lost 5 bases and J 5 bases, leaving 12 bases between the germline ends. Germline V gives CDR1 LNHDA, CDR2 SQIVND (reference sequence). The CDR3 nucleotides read TGTGCCAGTAGTGCTGCCTGGGGGGAGACCCAGTACTTC. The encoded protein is CASSAAWGETQYF.

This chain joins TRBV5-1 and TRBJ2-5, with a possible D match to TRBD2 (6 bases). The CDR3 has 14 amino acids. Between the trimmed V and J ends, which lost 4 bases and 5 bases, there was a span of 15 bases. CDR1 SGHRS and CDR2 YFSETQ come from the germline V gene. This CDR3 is CASSEPGVVETQYF. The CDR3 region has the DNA TGCGCCAGCAGCGAGCCGGGAGTAGTGGAGACCCAGTACTTC.

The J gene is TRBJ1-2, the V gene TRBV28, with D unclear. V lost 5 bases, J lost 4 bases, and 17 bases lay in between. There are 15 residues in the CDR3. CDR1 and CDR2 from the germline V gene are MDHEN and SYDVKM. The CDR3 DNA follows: TGTGCCAGCAGTGCCCCTAAATCTGGACCCTATGGCTACACCTTC. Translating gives CASSAPKSGPYGYTF.